This T cell receptor (beta chain) was sequenced in a study of tumor T cells in aggressive B-cell lymphoma (dated by TCRdb to between 2016 and 2019). The method behind the library was the immunoSEQ multiplex PCR assay. TCRdb retrieved this table from immuneACCESS and kept in-frame rearrangements only. Not all clones are present; in checked studies, unresolved V genes account for under half, and no reason is known for the remainder. The table for this sample lists about 340 clones; 98% of them were counted only once. The top ten hold under 9.5% of the sample. Note on this clone: There is no known antigen for this receptor. No base-level quality is on record; no much larger clone is a single base apart.

This sequence originates from an adult with diffuse large B cell lymphoma. The sample consisted of tumor tissue.

The CDR3 corresponds to CASSPGQRSTDTQYF. The nucleotides read TGTGCCAGCAGCCCAGGCCAAAGGAGCACAGATACGCAGTATTTT. This receptor chain uses TRBV9 and TRBJ2-3; the D gene remains uncertain. Looking up the germline V gene yields CDR1 SGDLS and CDR2 YYNGEE. Spanning cysteine to phenylalanine, the CDR3 consists of 15 amino acids. Of the read, only the CDR3 DNA is kept; its 45 bases are in frame from base 1. Deletion took 4 bases off V and 0 bases off J, with a span of 12 bases between the germline ends.